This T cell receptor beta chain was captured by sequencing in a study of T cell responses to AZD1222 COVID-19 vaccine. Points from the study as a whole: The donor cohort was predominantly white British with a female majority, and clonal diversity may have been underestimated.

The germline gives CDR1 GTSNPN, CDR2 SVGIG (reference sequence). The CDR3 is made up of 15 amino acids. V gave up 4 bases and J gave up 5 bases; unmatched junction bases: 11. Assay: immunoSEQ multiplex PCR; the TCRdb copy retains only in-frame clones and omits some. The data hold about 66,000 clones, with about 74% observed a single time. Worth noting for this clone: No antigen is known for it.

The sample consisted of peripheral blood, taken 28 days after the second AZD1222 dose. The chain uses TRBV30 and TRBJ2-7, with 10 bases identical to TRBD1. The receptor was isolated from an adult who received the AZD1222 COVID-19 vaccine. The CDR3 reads CAWIRDRGQRHEQYF. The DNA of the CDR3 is TGTGCCTGGATTAGGGACAGGGGTCAGCGGCACGAGCAGTACTTC.